This entry lists 26 T cell receptor beta chains sequenced from one sample in a study of early T cells in non-severe SARS-CoV-2 infection (dated by TCRdb to the early 2020s). Library preparation used 5' RACE. Sequencer: NextSeq 500. TCRdb passed the public sequencing reads through fastp at Q25 and MiXCR, retaining productive beta sequences. Identical CDR3 protein sequences are pooled into one entry, listed with their most common genes and DNA. The sample table holds around 92,000 distinct CDR3 sequences, of which approximately 9.9% were seen once. The ten largest make up around 5.4% of the sample. Sequencing was carried out using whole blood. All receptors come from an adult who was a healthcare worker with PCR-confirmed SARS-CoV-2 infection or an uninfected control (not recorded which).

The sample holds a few counts of this clonotype. The chain joins TRBV12-3 or TRBV12-4 to TRBJ2-5; D is perhaps TRBD2 (6 bases). The CDR3 has 11 amino acids. Trimming removed 5 bases from V and 11 bases from J, with 12 bases in between. The CDR3 sequence is CASSTDGRQYF. In DNA, the CDR3 is TGTGCCAGCAGTACCGACGGGAGACAGTACTTC.

This clonotype came up many times. The gene calls are TRBV5-1 and TRBJ2-7, with D unresolved. Germline V gene lookup returns CDR1 SGHRS and CDR2 YFSETQ. V lost 5 bases and J 1 base, leaving 10 bases between the germline ends. The CDR3 length is 13 residues. CDR3 nucleotide sequence: TGCGCCAGCAGGGCGGACGATTCCTACGAGCAGTACTTC. This translates into CASRADDSYEQYF. The variable domain in full, with the rest retrieved from reference TRBV5-1 and TRBJ2-7, is KAGVTQTPRYLIKTRGQQVTLSCSPISGHRSVSWYQQTPGQGLQFLFEYFSETQRNKGNFPGRFSGRQFSNSRSEMNVSTLELGDSALYLCASRADDSYEQYFGPGTRLTVT.

The sample holds a few counts of this clonotype. The chain is built from TRBV6-2 or TRBV6-3 and TRBJ2-1; 8 bases are shared with TRBD1. The length of the CDR3 is 12 residues. Germline-derived CDR1 and CDR2 are MNHEY and SVGEGT. The trim removed 10 bases at V and 6 bases at J, leaving 5 bases unmatched. CDR3 in amino acids: CATRTGSNEQFF. The DNA for the CDR3 is TGTGCCACCAGGACAGGGAGCAATGAGCAGTTCTTC.

V and J are TRBV10-3 and TRBJ1-1, with 9 bases aligning to TRBD1. The germline CDR1 and CDR2 sequences are ENHRY and SYGVKD. With V trimmed by 5 bases and J by 4 bases, 2 bases remained unmatched. The CDR3 has 13 amino acids. CDR3 bases: TGTGCCATCAGTCCGGGACAGGGCACTGAAGCTTTCTTT. As protein: CAISPGQGTEAFF.

This clonotype showed up just a few times. The chain combines TRBV30 with TRBJ2-7, with D perhaps matching TRBD2 (6 bases). Trimming shortened V by 3 bases and J by 2 bases, and 26 bases separated the two germline ends. The CDR3 has 18 amino acids. Germline values: CDR1 GTSNPN, CDR2 SVGIG (reference sequence). CDR3 residues: CAWSPGLGGSGSAYEQYF. CDR3 coding DNA: TGTGCCTGGAGCCCGGGACTGGGGGGAAGCGGGTCGGCCTACGAGCAGTACTTC.

This clonotype was seen a handful of times. The chain links TRBV12-3 or TRBV12-4 to TRBJ1-1; D call uncertain. The CDR3 is made up of 14 amino acids. V gave up 2 bases and J gave up 1 base, with 8 bases separating them. CDR3 nucleotides: TGTGCCAGCAGTTTACAGGCACCGAACACTGAAGCTTTCTTT. Its translation is CASSLQAPNTEAFF.

This chain connects TRBV2 to TRBJ2-5; 8 nucleotides agree with TRBD1. V gave up 7 bases and J gave up 5 bases; unmatched junction bases: 9. There are 14 residues in the CDR3. Germline CDR1 SNHLY, CDR2 FYNNEI. The chain's CDR3 is CASNEQGAGETQYF. As DNA, the CDR3 is TGTGCCAGCAATGAGCAGGGGGCAGGGGAGACCCAGTACTTC.

This clonotype showed up many times. The chain recombines TRBV2 with TRBJ1-4; TRBD1 agrees at 9 bases. The CDR3 totals 16 residues. Germline assignment: CDR1 SNHLY and CDR2 FYNNEI. The J segment lost 13 bases and the V segment lost 5 bases, leaving 17 bases of the junction unmatched. CDR3 region: CASSLNSDRGSGGLFF. The CDR3 nucleotides are TGTGCCAGCAGTCTTAACTCCGACAGGGGGTCGGGGGGACTGTTTTTT.

This clonotype appeared many times. This chain connects TRBV5-1 to TRBJ2-3; 13 bases are shared with TRBD2. The V and J ends lost 3 bases and 1 base, in that order; junction bases with no gene match: 5. The CDR3 runs 17 residues. The germline V gene encodes CDR1 SGHRS and CDR2 YFSETQ. In DNA, the CDR3 is TGCGCCAGCAGCTCCGCCGGACTAGCGGGAGGCACAGATACGCAGTATTTT. Its translation: CASSSAGLAGGTDTQYF.

This chain connects TRBV29-1 to TRBJ1-1, with D perhaps TRBD1 (5 bases). CDR1 is SQVTM, CDR2 ANQGSEA, per germline. The V end was cut by 5 bases, the J end by 3 bases, with 13 bases between. There are 13 residues in the CDR3. This CDR3 reads CSVQTVMDTEAFF. The CDR3 nucleotides are TGCAGCGTTCAGACAGTCATGGACACTGAAGCTTTCTTT.

CDR3 DNA sequence: TGTGCCAGCAGCCTCGGGACAGTCTCCTACGAGCAGTACTTC. Amino acids: CASSLGTVSYEQYF. The rearrangement joins TRBV28 to TRBJ2-7, with 7 bases matching TRBD1. The CDR3 has 14 residues. The germline CDR1 and CDR2 sequences are MDHEN and SYDVKM. V lost 6 bases and J lost 0; bases outside the gene matches: 5.

The rearrangement joins TRBV6-5 to TRBJ1-5; no firm D call. In germline, CDR1 is MNHEY, CDR2 SVGAGI. V lost 2 bases, J lost 1 base, and 6 bases lay in between. This CDR3 has 14 residues. The CDR3 reads CASSYSVSNQPQHF. The CDR3 DNA sequence: TGTGCCAGCAGTTACAGCGTAAGCAATCAGCCCCAGCATTTT.

This clonotype was detected only a few times. The V call is TRBV11-2, the J call TRBJ1-6; D remains ambiguous. Trimming took off 3 bases at V and 4 bases at J, with 7 bases between the two ends. Looked up from germline, CDR1 is SGHAT and CDR2 is FQNNGV. The CDR3 runs 14 residues. In DNA form, the CDR3 reads TGTGCCAGCAGCTTGCCGGATTATAATTCACCCCTCCACTTT. Translation gives CASSLPDYNSPLHF.

This clonotype appeared a few times. The chain joins TRBV10-3 to TRBJ2-5; D is undetermined. The germline gives CDR1 ENHRY, CDR2 SYGVKD. The CDR3 runs 13 residues. V was shortened by 8 bases and J by 2 bases, with 12 bases between the two germline ends. The DNA for the CDR3 is TGTGCCATCTCCAAACAGTCTCAAGAGACCCAGTACTTC. Translation: CAISKQSQETQYF.

This sequence joins TRBV2 and TRBJ1-1; D is undetermined. CDR1 is SNHLY, CDR2 FYNNEI, per germline. This CDR3 has 11 amino acids. Trimming cost V 5 bases and J 8 bases, with 9 bases left between them. The CDR3 nucleotides are TGTGCCAGCAGTAGATCACCCGAAGCTTTCTTT. This translates into CASSRSPEAFF.

The chain employs TRBV12-5 and TRBJ2-2; 9 nucleotides match TRBD2. Trimming took 6 bases from V and 6 from J; bases not matched to a gene: 20. This CDR3 comprises 19 residues. From germline, CDR1 is LGHNT and CDR2 FRNRAP. DNA for the CDR3: TGTGCTAGTGGCCACCCCGCCAGTGGGACTAGCCCCGACCCCGGGGAGCTGTTTTTT. It specifies CASGHPASGTSPDPGELFF.

This clonotype was seen ten or more times. The genes are TRBV20-1 and TRBJ2-1, with unresolved D. The germline V and J ends were trimmed by 1 base and 0 bases, with 7 bases remaining between them. The germline V gene encodes CDR1 DFQATT and CDR2 SNEGSKA (reference sequence). This CDR3 spans 14 amino acids. DNA of the CDR3: TGCAGTGCTAGAGGGTACCGCTCCTACAATGAGCAGTTCTTC. Residues: CSARGYRSYNEQFF.

This clonotype was picked up a small number of times. The chain carries TRBV11-2 and TRBJ1-1; possible D gene TRBD1, 6 bases. The germline gives CDR1 SGHAT, CDR2 FQNNGV. V lost 5 bases, J lost 5 bases, and 12 bases lay in between. There are 13 residues in the CDR3. Here the CDR3 DNA reads TGTGCCAGCAGCGAGACAGGAGTTACTGAAGCTTTCTTT. Translated: CASSETGVTEAFF.

CDR3 nucleotide sequence: TGCAGCGTTTTAGAGACAGGGGTAGTGGATGCTTTCTTT. Translated: CSVLETGVVDAFF. The genes are TRBV29-1 and TRBJ1-1; TRBD1 agrees at 8 bases. V shed 5 bases, J shed 11 bases, and the junction held 13 bases outside the gene matches. The germline V gene has CDR1 SQVTM and CDR2 ANQGSEA. This CDR3 comprises 13 residues.

This clonotype came up a few times. The chain links TRBV6-5 to TRBJ2-7; perhaps D is TRBD1 or TRBD2 (5 bases each). The CDR3 is made up of 13 amino acids. From germline, CDR1 is MNHEY and CDR2 SVGAGI. V was clipped by 8 bases and J by 6 bases, with 17 bases between them. The CDR3 spells CASARGEGREQYF. The CDR3 nucleotides read TGTGCCAGCGCCCGTGGTGAGGGGCGCGAGCAGTACTTC.

This clonotype was counted many times. The rearrangement uses TRBV28 and TRBJ2-7, with 11 bases identical to TRBD1. This CDR3 has 15 residues. CDR1 MDHEN and CDR2 SYDVKM come from the germline V gene. After removal of 3 bases from V and 9 bases from J, the junction contained 10 bases not matched to a gene. CDR3 DNA: TGTGCCAGCAGTTTCGAAGGGGGACAGGGGGGCCGGCAGTACTTC. Protein: CASSFEGGQGGRQYF.

The gene calls are TRBV12-3 or TRBV12-4 and TRBJ2-1; a weak D match, TRBD2 (5 bases). The V gene lost 6 bases and the J gene lost 9 bases, with 9 bases spanning the gap. CDR3 length: 11 amino acids. CDR3 loop: CASRLGVEQFF. CDR3 nucleotides: TGTGCCAGCAGATTGGGAGTTGAGCAGTTCTTC.

This clonotype came up a few times. The chain employs TRBV18 and TRBJ1-1; D not resolved. Germline V gene data show CDR1 as KGHSH and CDR2 as LQKENI. The CDR3 is 18 residues long. Trimming took off 3 bases at V and 4 bases at J, with 24 bases between the two ends. The CDR3 nucleotides are TGTGCCAGCTCACCTCTCAGCATGGGGAGGGCTAGCTCCACTGAAGCTTTCTTT. It is translated as CASSPLSMGRASSTEAFF.

The chain employs TRBV7-2 and TRBJ2-3, with 9 bases identical to TRBD2. The CDR3 is 16 residues long. Germline CDR1 is SGHTA and CDR2 is FQGNSA. Losses at the gene ends were 5 bases for V and 9 bases for J; bases not matched to a gene: 15. The CDR3 reads CASSRVAGARGGTQYF. In DNA form, the CDR3 reads TGTGCCAGCAGCCGGGTAGCGGGGGCTCGCGGTGGGACGCAGTATTTT.

This clonotype was seen repeatedly, ten times or more. The rearrangement uses TRBV6-1 and TRBJ2-3; no definite D call. Germline values: CDR1 MNHNS, CDR2 SASEGT. CDR3 size: 13 residues. Trimming cost V 7 bases and J 4 bases, with 12 bases left between them. Written as DNA, the CDR3 is TGTGCCAGCACCTCCTTGGTTGCAGATACGCAGTATTTT. Protein sequence: CASTSLVADTQYF.

This clonotype was seen more than once but under ten times. The chain carries TRBV4-1 and TRBJ1-5; TRBD1 might be the D (6 bases). Germline loops: CDR1 MGHRA, CDR2 YSYEKL. The CDR3 loop spans 14 amino acids. V gave up 1 base and J gave up 6 bases, with 10 bases separating them. CDR3 sequence: CASSQGQGIQPQHF. As DNA, the CDR3 is TGCGCCAGCAGCCAAGGGCAGGGGATTCAGCCCCAGCATTTT.